This section outlines one TCR beta chain sequence together with its context. Original analysis: Estimated nucleated cell counts came from reference gene primer amplification. Assay used: immunoSEQ multiplex PCR; TCRdb lists only in-frame clones, some missing. The DNA was the basis for D and trimming; V, J and clone size are from that table. The sample shows about 220,000 clones, about 85% of them seen only once. V lost 5 bases to trimming and J lost 2 bases, with 9 bases between them. This CDR3 comprises 13 residues. Germline V gives CDR1 LNHDA, CDR2 SQIVND (reference sequence). In Seattle, patients joined the study during active infection and were tracked longitudinally. The entry originates in a study of blood T cell repertoires in COVID-19. At the level of the study: COVID-19 samples collected from the United States, Italy and Spain covered acute and convalescent phases. Sources were T cells, B-cell-depleted T cells, or PBMCs; the material itself was cDNA or gDNA.

The J gene is TRBJ1-2, the V gene TRBV19, with D tentatively TRBD1 (5 bases). Sequencing was done on a sample of peripheral blood. This clonotype was sampled from a woman aged 50 to 60 with COVID-19, enrolled during active disease. As DNA, the CDR3 is TGTGCCAGTAGTGGCCGGGGGAACTATGGCTACACCTTC. Protein: CASSGRGNYGYTF.